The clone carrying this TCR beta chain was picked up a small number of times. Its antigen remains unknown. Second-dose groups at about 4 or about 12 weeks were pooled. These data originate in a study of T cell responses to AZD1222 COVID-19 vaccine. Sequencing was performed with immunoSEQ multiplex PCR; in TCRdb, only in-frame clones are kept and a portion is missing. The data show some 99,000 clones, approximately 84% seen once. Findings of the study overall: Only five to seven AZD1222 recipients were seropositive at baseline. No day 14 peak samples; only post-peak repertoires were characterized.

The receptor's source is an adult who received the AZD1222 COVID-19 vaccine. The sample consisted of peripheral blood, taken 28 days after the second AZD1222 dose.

The CDR3 nucleotides are TGTGCCATCAGTGAGTCGAGTTCGGGGGGCCAGGAAAAACTGTTTTTT. Translation gives CAISESSSGGQEKLFF. The chain has TRBV10-3 and TRBJ1-4; tentative D call: TRBD1 (6 bases). CDR3 length: 16 residues. Trimming stripped 0 bases from V and 8 bases from J, with 16 bases between. Germline CDR1 reads ENHRY; CDR2 reads SYGVKD.